This record looks at one T cell receptor beta chain sequence and its context. The sample holds other DNA sequences that translate to the same CDR3. The sample is drawn from a study of shared clonotypes between healthy human individuals. Study context: Three CD4 naive, three CD4 memory, two CD8 naive and one CD8 memory plate were used per donor.

V was trimmed by 0 bases and J by 5 bases, leaving 10 bases between them. This CDR3 is 14 amino acids long. The germline gives CDR1 LGHNA, CDR2 YSLEER. Naive CD8 populations comprised CD45RO-negative cells positively selected for CCR7, excluding terminally differentiated effector memory CD45RA+ cells. Measured with immunoSEQ multiplex PCR; TCRdb has only the in-frame clones, and not every one. Here the sample spans about 2 million clones, roughly 95% being singletons. The specimen was naive CD8+ T cells sorted from blood. This clonotype was obtained from a man aged 18 to 30 in good health. V is TRBV4-3 and J is TRBJ1-1, with D possibly TRBD1 on 6 matching bases. DNA of the CDR3: TGCGCCAGCAGCCAAGATGGGGGCGGAACTGAAGCTTTCTTT. Translating gives CASSQDGGGTEAFF.